One and the same sample provided the 18 T cell receptor beta chains below, sequenced in a study of T cells after yellow fever vaccination. TCRdb re-called the 5' RACE reads with MiXCR, one entry per CDR3 protein. The data contain nearly 350,000 distinct CDR3 sequences, roughly 7.5% of them singletons. The specimen comprised PBMCs, sampled 35 to 50 days after the first yellow fever vaccination. Receptors were obtained from a man aged 18 to 29 who received the YFV17D yellow fever vaccine.

This clonotype has a handful of counts. The rearrangement uses TRBV12-3 or TRBV12-4 and TRBJ2-1; 10 bases are shared with TRBD2. V shed 7 bases and J 3 bases; nucleotides not matched to a gene: 6. The CDR3 sequence is 15 residues long. The DNA of the CDR3 is TGTGCCAGCACCCTTAAGCGGGGGGGCTACAATGAGCAGTTCTTC. This sequence encodes CASTLKRGGYNEQFF.

The V gene is TRBV11-1, the J gene TRBJ2-5; D is undetermined. The CDR3 spans 15 residues. Germline V gives CDR1 SGHAT, CDR2 FQDESV (reference sequence). The V end lost 5 bases, the J end lost 4 bases, and 17 bases lay between the germline ends. The CDR3 nucleotides are TGTGCCAGCAGCCTGCGGAACCTAGTATTAGAGACCCAGTACTTC. Translating gives CASSLRNLVLETQYF.

This chain connects TRBV6-5 to TRBJ1-6; 8 bases agree with TRBD1. Germline-derived CDR1 and CDR2 are MNHEY and SVGAGI. The CDR3 sequence is 15 residues long. Trimming at V came to 7 bases and at J to 6 bases, leaving 8 bases not matched to a gene. CDR3 sequence reads: CASTLAQGGNSPLHF. CDR3 in DNA: TGTGCCAGCACCCTAGCACAGGGGGGTAATTCACCCCTCCACTTT.

The chain carries TRBV5-1 and TRBJ2-5, with D tentatively TRBD2 (5 bases). The CDR3 covers 15 residues. Trimming shortened V by 0 bases and J by 3 bases, and 12 bases separated the two germline ends. CDR1 is SGHRS, CDR2 YFSETQ, per germline. The CDR3 sequence is CASSLDVRAEETQYF. In DNA, the CDR3 is TGCGCCAGCAGCTTGGACGTGAGGGCTGAAGAGACCCAGTACTTC.

This clonotype was seen at least ten times. The chain employs TRBV11-1 and TRBJ2-1, with 10 bases lining up with TRBD2. The CDR3 is 18 residues long. CDR1 and CDR2 (germline): SGHAT, FQDESV (reference sequence). Trimming removed 4 bases from V and 4 bases from J; junction bases left unmatched: 13. The CDR3 bases are TGTGCCAGCAGCTCCCACCCTATTACTAGCGGGGTTTACAATGAGCAGTTCTTC. Protein sequence: CASSSHPITSGVYNEQFF.

This chain links TRBV7-2 with TRBJ2-7; possibly TRBD1 or TRBD2 for D (5 bases each). The germline gives CDR1 SGHTA, CDR2 FQGNSA. With 11 bases removed from V and 0 bases from J, the gap between germline ends came to 20 bases. CDR3 length equals 15 residues. CDR3 region: CAEQNRGGHSYEQYF. The CDR3 nucleotides read TGTGCCGAACAAAATCGGGGCGGCCACTCCTACGAGCAGTACTTC.

This clonotype was seen a few times. The J gene is TRBJ2-5, the V gene TRBV7-9; 10 nucleotides match TRBD1. With V trimmed by 4 bases and J by 4 bases, 9 bases remained unmatched. In germline, CDR1 is SEHNR, CDR2 FQNEAQ (reference sequence). The CDR3 spans 16 residues. The CDR3 spells CASSSFGTGARETQYF. CDR3 sequence (DNA): TGTGCCAGCAGCTCGTTCGGGACAGGGGCGAGAGAGACCCAGTACTTC.

This clonotype has more than one count but fewer than ten. The chain couples TRBV18 to TRBJ2-5; 8 nucleotides line up with TRBD2. Germline V CDR1 and CDR2: KGHSH, LQKENI. Trimming at V came to 3 bases and at J to 4 bases, leaving 7 bases not matched to a gene. This CDR3 comprises 15 residues. Written as DNA, the CDR3 is TGTGCCAGCTCACCCAGCGGGGGCCACAGAGAGACCCAGTACTTC. It yields the protein CASSPSGGHRETQYF.

This clonotype was found a few times. This chain links TRBV12-3 or TRBV12-4 with TRBJ2-7; TRBD2 agrees at 14 bases. The V gene end was trimmed by 5 bases and the J gene end by 3 bases; junction bases not matched to a gene: 3. The CDR3 contains 15 residues. The CDR3 DNA follows: TGTGCCAGCAGTCAGGGACTAGCGGGGGTCTACGAGCAGTACGTC. This encodes CASSQGLAGVYEQYV.

V and J are TRBV6-1 and TRBJ1-1; tentative D call: TRBD1 (6 bases). Germline CDR1 is MNHNS and CDR2 is SASEGT. V was trimmed by 6 bases and J by 3 bases, leaving 11 bases between them. The CDR3 extends over 13 amino acids. DNA for the CDR3: TGTGCCAGCAGCAGGGGCGAATACACTGAAGCTTTCTTT. Protein product: CASSRGEYTEAFF.

This clonotype came up many times. This chain connects TRBV12-3 or TRBV12-4 to TRBJ1-5; D is undetermined. The CDR3 spans 15 residues. The V end was cut by 0 bases, the J end by 2 bases, with 8 bases between. This CDR3 reads CASSLAVGGNQPQHF. The CDR3 bases are TGTGCCAGCAGTTTAGCGGTTGGCGGCAATCAGCCCCAGCATTTT.

The DNA of the CDR3 is TGTGCCAGCAGTGAAGCGGCTACGCAGTATTTT. This translates into CASSEAATQYF. The chain uses TRBV2 and TRBJ2-3, with D unclear. The V end lost 0 bases, the J end lost 8 bases, and 3 bases lay between the germline ends. Germline assignment: CDR1 SNHLY and CDR2 FYNNEI. CDR3 size: 11 residues.

Only a few counts were recorded for this clonotype. The chain recombines TRBV6-5 with TRBJ2-7; perhaps TRBD1 as D (5 bases). V lost 4 bases and J 2 bases, leaving 9 bases between the germline ends. The CDR3 loop spans 13 amino acids. Germline CDR1 is MNHEY and CDR2 is SVGAGI. CDR3 sequence: CASSSQGPYEQYF. As DNA, the CDR3 is TGTGCCAGCAGTTCTCAGGGTCCCTACGAGCAGTACTTC.

This clonotype was counted between two and nine times. The chain carries TRBV25-1 and TRBJ1-2; D perhaps matches TRBD1 (5 bases). V was cut by 3 bases and J by 4 bases, with 12 bases left in between. The CDR3 has 14 residues. The germline V gene encodes CDR1 MGHDK and CDR2 SYGVNS. The CDR3 DNA is TGTGCCAGCAGTGACAGACAGACGGGCTATGGCTACACCTTC. It encodes CASSDRQTGYGYTF.

This clonotype was observed many times. The J gene is TRBJ2-5, the V gene TRBV5-1, with TRBD2 matching over 7 bases. The ends lost 3 bases at V and 3 bases at J; junction bases unmatched: 8. Germline CDR1 is SGHRS and CDR2 is YFSETQ. The CDR3 runs 15 residues. This CDR3 reads CASSWVSAGEETQYF. The CDR3 DNA sequence: TGCGCCAGCAGCTGGGTTTCGGCGGGGGAAGAGACCCAGTACTTC.

This clonotype was counted between two and nine times. The genes are TRBV29-1 and TRBJ2-7, with 7 bases fitting TRBD2. Germline V gene data show CDR1 as SQVTM and CDR2 as ANQGSEA. The V gene end was trimmed by 7 bases and the J gene end by 3 bases; junction bases not matched to a gene: 12. The CDR3 totals 14 residues. CDR3 residues: CSARGVGVGYEQYF. In DNA, the CDR3 is TGCAGCGCCCGGGGGGTAGGGGTCGGCTACGAGCAGTACTTC.

The chain joins TRBV5-1 to TRBJ2-3, with D possibly matching TRBD2 (6 bases). The CDR3 runs to 13 residues. V shed 5 bases and J shed 3 bases, with 10 bases lying between them. CDR1 is SGHRS, CDR2 YFSETQ, per germline. The CDR3 DNA is TGCGCCAGCAGTTCTGGGGGGACAGATACGCAGTATTTT. It specifies CASSSGGTDTQYF.

This clonotype was counted only a few times. The chain joins TRBV20-1 to TRBJ2-5; 9 positions match TRBD2. V shed 6 bases and J 4 bases; nucleotides not matched to a gene: 6. The germline gives CDR1 DFQATT, CDR2 SNEGSKA (reference sequence). The CDR3 covers 13 residues. Here the CDR3 DNA reads TGCAGTGCGCCCGGGACTAGCCCAGAGACCCAGTACTTC. Translation gives CSAPGTSPETQYF.